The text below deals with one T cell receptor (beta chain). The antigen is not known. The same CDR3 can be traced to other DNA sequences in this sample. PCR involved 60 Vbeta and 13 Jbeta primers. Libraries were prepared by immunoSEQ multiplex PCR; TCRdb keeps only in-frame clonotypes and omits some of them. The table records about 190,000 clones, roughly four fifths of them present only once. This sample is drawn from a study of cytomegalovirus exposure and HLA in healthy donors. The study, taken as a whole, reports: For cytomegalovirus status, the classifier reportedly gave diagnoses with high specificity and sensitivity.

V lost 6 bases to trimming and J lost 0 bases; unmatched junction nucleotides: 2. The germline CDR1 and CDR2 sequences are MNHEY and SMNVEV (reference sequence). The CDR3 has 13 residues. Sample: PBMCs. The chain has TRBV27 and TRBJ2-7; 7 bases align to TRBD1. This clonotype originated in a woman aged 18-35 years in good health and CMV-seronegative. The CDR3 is CASSRDSSYEQYF. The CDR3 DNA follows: TGTGCCAGCAGCCGGGACAGCTCCTACGAGCAGTACTTC.